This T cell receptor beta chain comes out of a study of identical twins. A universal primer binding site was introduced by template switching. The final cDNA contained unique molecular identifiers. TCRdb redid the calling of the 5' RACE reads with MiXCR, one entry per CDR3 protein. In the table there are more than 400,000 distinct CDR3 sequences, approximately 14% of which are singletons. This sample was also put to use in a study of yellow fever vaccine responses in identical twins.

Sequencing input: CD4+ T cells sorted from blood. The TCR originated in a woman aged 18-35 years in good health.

The CDR3 coding sequence is TGCGCCAGCAGCTTGAAGGGGTGGGACCCCGTACTTGAGCAGTTCTTC. It translates to CASSLKGWDPVLEQFF. J is TRBJ2-1 and V is TRBV5-1, with D perhaps matching TRBD1 or TRBD2 (5 bases each). Germline V lookup: CDR1 SGHRS, CDR2 YFSETQ. The ends were cut back, 1 base at V and 9 bases at J, with 20 bases in the middle. The CDR3 is 16 residues long.